The 10 T cell receptor beta chains below were found in one sample sequenced in a study of T cell repertoires in cytomegalovirus infection. A single record per CDR3 protein comes from TCRdb applying MiXCR to the reads. The profile covers some 680,000 distinct CDR3 sequences, with about a third appearing a single time and about 2.8% taken by the ten largest. Material: PBMCs. The receptor set was obtained from a human donor in good health (CMV status not recorded). Some clones in this sample may be carry-over from other donors' samples.

The V and J genes are TRBV7-9 and TRBJ2-7, with D uncertain. The CDR3 length is 15 residues. Trimming took off 2 bases at V and 4 bases at J, with 15 bases between the two ends. Germline CDR1 reads SEHNR; CDR2 reads FQNEAQ (reference sequence). The CDR3 nucleotides read TGTGCCAGCAGCTTAAGGTCAGCCCTACGGTACGAGCAGTACTTC. Translating gives CASSLRSALRYEQYF.

The J gene is TRBJ1-3, the V gene TRBV7-9; weak D call: TRBD1 (6 bases). CDR1 SEHNR and CDR2 FQNEAQ come from the germline V gene (reference sequence). The CDR3 is made up of 16 amino acids. Trimming removed 7 bases at V and 2 bases at J, with 18 bases between. DNA for the CDR3: TGTGCCAGCACCAGAACAGGGAGCCGCCCTGGAAACACCATATATTTT. It specifies CASTRTGSRPGNTIYF.

The V gene is TRBV10-3, the J gene TRBJ2-1; unclear D gene. With 3 bases removed from V and 1 base from J, the gap between germline ends came to 4 bases. From germline, CDR1 is ENHRY and CDR2 SYGVKD. CDR3 size: 13 residues. The CDR3: CAISDLSYNEQFF. In nucleotides, the CDR3 is TGTGCCATCAGTGACTTGTCCTACAATGAGCAGTTCTTC.

This clonotype came up a few times. This rearrangement joins TRBV7-9 to TRBJ1-2; D is undetermined. Germline V gene sequence: CDR1 SEHNR, CDR2 FQNEAQ (reference sequence). The CDR3 spans 13 residues. V lost 4 bases and J 4 bases, leaving 10 bases between the germline ends. CDR3: CASSSRTSYGYTF. The DNA for the CDR3 is TGTGCCAGCAGCTCCCGGACGAGCTATGGCTACACCTTC.

This chain joins TRBV5-1 and TRBJ1-6; no clear D gene. This CDR3 region has 16 residues. V was cut by 2 bases and J by 7 bases, with 16 bases left in between. CDR1 is SGHRS and CDR2 is YFSETQ in the germline V gene. Here the CDR3 reads CASSLDSPVGNSPLHF. CDR3 nucleotide sequence: TGCGCCAGCAGCTTAGACTCTCCCGTCGGGAATTCACCCCTCCACTTT.

The chain recombines TRBV7-6 with TRBJ2-7; 13 positions agree with TRBD2. This CDR3 spans 16 amino acids. V lost 3 bases, J lost 3 bases, and 5 bases stayed unmatched. Germline V gene sequence: CDR1 SGHVS, CDR2 FNYEAQ. CDR3 loop: CASSLGGTSGIYEQYF. The DNA for the CDR3 is TGTGCCAGCAGCTTGGGGGGGACTAGCGGGATCTACGAGCAGTACTTC.

The V call is TRBV19, the J call TRBJ1-5; no reliable D call. V shed 1 base and J shed 2 bases, with 6 bases lying between them. The CDR3 is 14 amino acids. Germline V gene lookup returns CDR1 LNHDA and CDR2 SQIVND (reference sequence). CDR3: CASSIGRRNQPQHF. The CDR3 DNA is TGTGCCAGTAGTATAGGTCGGCGCAATCAGCCCCAGCATTTT.

The J gene is TRBJ2-3, the V gene TRBV28; TRBD1 agrees at 7 bases. V shed 7 bases, J shed 0 bases, and the junction held 7 bases outside the gene matches. The CDR3 is 15 amino acids. Germline lookup yields CDR1 MDHEN and CDR2 SYDVKM. CDR3 sequence: CASTLGQRSTDTQYF. The DNA of the CDR3 is TGTGCCAGCACCCTGGGACAGAGGAGCACAGATACGCAGTATTTT.

This clonotype was seen only once. The V and J genes are TRBV7-9 and TRBJ2-7; the D call may be TRBD1 or TRBD2 (5 bases each). Trimming shortened V by 3 bases and J by 0 bases, and 12 bases separated the two germline ends. Germline V gene sequence: CDR1 SEHNR, CDR2 FQNEAQ (reference sequence). The CDR3 has 15 residues. CDR3 coding DNA: TGTGCCAGCAGCTTGACAGCTACTAGCTCCTACGAGCAGTACTTC. Translated: CASSLTATSSYEQYF.

The chain carries TRBV11-1 and TRBJ2-7; D uncertain. Germline CDR1 reads SGHAT; CDR2 reads FQDESV (reference sequence). The CDR3 totals 16 residues. Trimming removed 3 bases from V and 3 bases from J, with 18 bases in between. The CDR3 DNA follows: TGTGCCAGCAGCTTCCAGCCAGCGTTTGGGGTCTACGAGCAGTACTTC. Protein sequence: CASSFQPAFGVYEQYF. Full variable domain (rest looked up from reference TRBV11-1 and TRBJ2-7): EAEVAQSPRYKITEKSQAVAFWCDPISGHATLYWYRQILGQGPELLVQFQDESVVDDSQLPKDRFSAERLKGVDSTLKIQPAELGDSAMYLCASSFQPAFGVYEQYFGPGTRLTVT.